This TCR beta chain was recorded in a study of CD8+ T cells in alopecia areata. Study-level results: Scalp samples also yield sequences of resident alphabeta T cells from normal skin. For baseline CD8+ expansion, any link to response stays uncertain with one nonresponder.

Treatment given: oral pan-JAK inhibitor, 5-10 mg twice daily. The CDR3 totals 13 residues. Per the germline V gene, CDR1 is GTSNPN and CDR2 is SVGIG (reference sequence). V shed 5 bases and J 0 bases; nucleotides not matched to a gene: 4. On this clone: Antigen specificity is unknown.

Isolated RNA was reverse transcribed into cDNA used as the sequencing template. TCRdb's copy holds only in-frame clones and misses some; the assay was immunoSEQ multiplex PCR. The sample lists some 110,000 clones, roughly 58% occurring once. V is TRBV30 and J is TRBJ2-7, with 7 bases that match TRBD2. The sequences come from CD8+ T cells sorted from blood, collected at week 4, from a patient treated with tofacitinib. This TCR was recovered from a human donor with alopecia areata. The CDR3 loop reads CAWRAGSSYEQYF. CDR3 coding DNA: TGTGCCTGGCGAGCGGGGAGCTCCTACGAGCAGTACTTC.